The present T cell receptor beta chain was sequenced within a study of cytomegalovirus exposure and HLA in healthy donors. Study-wide context: A previous analysis identified 100 million or so unique TCR beta sequences derived from around 200 million T cells.

The study, taken as a whole, reports: Later analysis identified a missense DCLRE1C variant that was linked to TCR beta V- and J-gene trimming. Overall, some 160 TCR beta chains were annotated as cytomegalovirus-associated.

This PCR relied on a set of 60 Vbeta primers and 13 Jbeta primers. TCRdb keeps only in-frame clones here, not all; method: immunoSEQ multiplex PCR. The profile shows 70,000 or so clones, 74% of them singletons. Healthy individuals who donated bone marrow served as the donors. This CDR3 region has 13 residues. Trimming removed 1 base from V and 9 bases from J, with 14 bases in between. Germline V lookup: CDR1 SGHRS, CDR2 YFSETQ. As for this clone: The antigen remains unidentified.

This clonotype was obtained from a woman in her fifties or sixties in good health and CMV-seropositive. Sequencing was performed on PBMCs. The chain has TRBV5-1 and TRBJ2-7; D is undetermined. The CDR3 region is CASSLPGDKSQYF. The CDR3 DNA reads as TGCGCCAGCAGCTTGCCCGGCGACAAGTCGCAGTACTTC.